This T cell receptor beta chain emerged from a study of T cell responses to AZD1222 COVID-19 vaccine. General study findings and limits: Scientists sampled the repertoires only once the peak T cell response had passed. Possibly, clonal diversity was underestimated; donors were largely white British and included more females. Increases in Spike-specific TCR breadth and depth were seen after two AZD1222 doses.

Measured with immunoSEQ multiplex PCR; TCRdb has only the in-frame clones, and not every one. The repertoire holds roughly 140,000 clones, with about nine tenths as singletons. Trimming took 0 bases from V and 7 from J, leaving 10 bases between them. The germline CDR1 and CDR2 sequences are SGDLS and YYNGEE. The CDR3 contains 13 residues. Details on this clone: Its antigen is currently unknown.

V is TRBV9 and J is TRBJ1-2; D might be TRBD1 (5 bases). This clonotype was sampled from an adult in good health. This sample comprised peripheral blood, obtained on day 0 of AZD1222 vaccination. The chain's CDR3 is CASSVGGGTGYTF. The CDR3 DNA reads TGTGCCAGCAGCGTAGGGGGAGGGACTGGCTACACCTTC.